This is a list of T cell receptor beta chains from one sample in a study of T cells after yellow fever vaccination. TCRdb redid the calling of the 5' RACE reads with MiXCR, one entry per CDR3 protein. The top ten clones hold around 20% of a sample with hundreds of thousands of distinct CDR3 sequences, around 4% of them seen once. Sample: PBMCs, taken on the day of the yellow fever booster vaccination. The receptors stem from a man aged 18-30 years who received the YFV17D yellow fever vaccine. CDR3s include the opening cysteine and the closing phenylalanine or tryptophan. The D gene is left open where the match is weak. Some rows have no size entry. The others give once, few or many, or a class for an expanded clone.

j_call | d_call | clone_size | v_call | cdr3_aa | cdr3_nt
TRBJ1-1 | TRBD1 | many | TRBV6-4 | CASSDEGARAFF | TGTGCCAGCAGTGACGAGGGGGCACGGGCTTTCTTT
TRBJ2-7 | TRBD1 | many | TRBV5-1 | CASSPLAGGSYEQYF | TGTGCCAGCTCACCACTTGCAGGGGGAAGCTACGAGCAGTACTTC
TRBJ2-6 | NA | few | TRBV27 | CASGLGSVNVLTF | TGTGCCAGCGGCCTGGGTAGTGTCAACGTCCTGACTTTC
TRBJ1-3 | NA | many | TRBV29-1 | CSVEAMAGNTIYF | TGCAGCGTTGAAGCTATGGCTGGAAACACCATATATTTT
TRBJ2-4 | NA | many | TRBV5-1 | CASSPGETKNIQYF | TGCGCCAGCAGCCCCGGAGAAACCAAAAACATTCAGTACTTC
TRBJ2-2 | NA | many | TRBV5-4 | CASSLSGSFPGELFF | TGTGCCAGCAGCTTGTCTGGCAGCTTCCCGGGGGAGCTGTTTTTT
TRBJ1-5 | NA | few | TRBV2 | CASTPVELFQPQHF | TGTGCCAGCACCCCGGTTGAACTGTTTCAGCCCCAGCATTTT
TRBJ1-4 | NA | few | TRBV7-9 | CASSFRDNEKLFF | TGTGCCAGCAGCTTCAGGGATAATGAAAAACTGTTTTTT
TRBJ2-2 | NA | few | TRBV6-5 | CASSYSSGVGELFF | TGTGCCAGCAGTTACTCGAGTGGGGTCGGGGAGCTGTTTTTT
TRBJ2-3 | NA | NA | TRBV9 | CASSRAGKPGDTQYF | TGTGCCAGCAGCAGGGCGGGGAAGCCGGGAGATACGCAGTATTTT
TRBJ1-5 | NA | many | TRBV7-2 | CASSLGTDYKGLNQPQHF | TGTGCCAGCAGCTTAGGCACGGACTACAAGGGCTTAAATCAGCCCCAGCATTTT
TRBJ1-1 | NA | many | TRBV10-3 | CAISITGTNTEAFF | TGTGCCATCAGTATCACAGGGACCAACACTGAAGCTTTCTTT
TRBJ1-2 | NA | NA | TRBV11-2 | CASSSLRGRLRGYTF | TGTGCCAGCAGCTCCCTCCGGGGGAGGCTACGTGGCTACACCTTC
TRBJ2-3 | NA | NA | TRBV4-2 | CASSQGGPAADTQYF | TGTGCCAGCAGCCAAGGGGGGCCAGCGGCAGATACGCAGTATTTT
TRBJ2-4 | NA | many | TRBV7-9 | CASSFEGEAKNIQYF | TGTGCCAGCAGCTTCGAGGGGGAGGCCAAAAACATTCAGTACTTC
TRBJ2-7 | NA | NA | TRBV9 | CASSPNFGSYEQYF | TGTGCCAGCAGCCCAAATTTCGGGTCCTACGAGCAGTACTTC
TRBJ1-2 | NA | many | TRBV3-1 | CASSQGDGDHYGYTF | TGTGCCAGCAGCCAAGGAGATGGAGATCACTATGGCTACACCTTC
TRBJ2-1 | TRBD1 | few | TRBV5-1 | CASSTWDRGDNDNEQFF | TGCGCCAGCAGCACCTGGGACAGGGGGGATAACGACAATGAGCAGTTCTTC
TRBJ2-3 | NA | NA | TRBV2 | CASSLTTPGDTQYF | TGTGCCAGCAGCCTGACGACCCCAGGAGATACGCAGTATTTT
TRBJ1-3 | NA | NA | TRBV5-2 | CASSLPQGGSGNTIYF | TGTGCCAGCAGCTTGCCGCAGGGGGGATCTGGAAACACCATATATTTT
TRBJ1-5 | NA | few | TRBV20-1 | CSAQEPQHF | TGCAGTGCTCAGGAGCCCCAGCATTTT
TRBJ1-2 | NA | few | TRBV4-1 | CASSHNPRGDGYTF | TGCGCCAGCAGCCATAACCCGAGAGGAGATGGCTACACCTTC
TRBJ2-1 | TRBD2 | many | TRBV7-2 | CASSSAGETYNEQFF | TGTGCCAGCAGCTCTGCGGGGGAAACCTACAATGAGCAGTTCTTC
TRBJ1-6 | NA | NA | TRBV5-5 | CASSLAADSPLHF | TGTGCCAGCAGCTTGGCGGCTGATTCACCCCTCCACTTT
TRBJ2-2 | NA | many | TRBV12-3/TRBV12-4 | CASSSIPNTGELFF | TGTGCCAGCAGTTCCATACCGAACACCGGGGAGCTGTTTTTT
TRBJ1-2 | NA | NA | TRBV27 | CASSFKGTGGYGYTF | TGTGCCAGCAGTTTTAAGGGTACAGGTGGCTATGGCTACACCTTC
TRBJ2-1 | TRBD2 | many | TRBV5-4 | CASSLALAGRNNEQFF | TGTGCCAGCAGCTTGGCACTAGCGGGGCGCAACAATGAGCAGTTCTTC
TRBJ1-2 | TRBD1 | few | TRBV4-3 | CASSRYQGDSINYGYTF | TGCGCCAGCAGCCGGTACCAGGGGGACAGCATTAACTATGGCTACACCTTC
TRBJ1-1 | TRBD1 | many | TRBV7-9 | CASSGTPDREGNTEAFF | TGTGCCAGCAGCGGGACCCCGGACAGGGAGGGAAACACTGAAGCTTTCTTT
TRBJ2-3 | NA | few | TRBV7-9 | CASSFLGSSTDTQYF | TGTGCCAGCAGCTTTTTGGGTTCTAGCACAGATACGCAGTATTTT
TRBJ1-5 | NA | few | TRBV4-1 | CASSPGQLGNQPQHF | TGCGCCAGCAGCCCGGGACAACTGGGAAATCAGCCCCAGCATTTT
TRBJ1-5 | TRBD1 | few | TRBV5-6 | CASSATGGDQPQHF | TGTGCCAGCAGCGCGACAGGGGGGGATCAGCCCCAGCATTTT
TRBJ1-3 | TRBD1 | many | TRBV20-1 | CSARDYLGQGGSGNTIYF | TGCAGTGCTAGAGATTACTTGGGCCAGGGGGGCTCTGGAAACACCATATATTTT
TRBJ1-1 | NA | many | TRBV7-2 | CASSLTAADTEAFF | TGTGCCAGCAGCCTCACGGCGGCGGACACTGAAGCTTTCTTT
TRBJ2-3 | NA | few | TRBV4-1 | CASSQGLGGPWGTDTQYF | TGCGCCAGCAGCCAAGGGCTCGGGGGACCGTGGGGCACAGATACGCAGTATTTT
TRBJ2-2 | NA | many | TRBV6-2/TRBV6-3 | CASSAGQYDTGELFF | TGTGCCAGCAGCGCCGGACAGTACGACACCGGGGAGCTGTTTTTT
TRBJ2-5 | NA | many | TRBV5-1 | CASSSGRTQETQYF | TGCGCCAGCAGCTCGGGACGGACCCAAGAGACCCAGTACTTC
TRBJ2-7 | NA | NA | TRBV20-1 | CSARLPRIAGFNNEQYF | TGCAGTGCACGCTTACCCCGTATCGCGGGGTTTAACAACGAGCAGTACTTC
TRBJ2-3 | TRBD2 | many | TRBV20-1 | CSARIDEGLADSTDTQYF | TGCAGTGCTAGGATAGATGAGGGACTAGCGGATAGCACAGATACGCAGTATTTT
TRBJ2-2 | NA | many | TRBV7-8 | CASSFRAGELFF | TGTGCCAGCAGCTTCAGGGCGGGGGAGCTGTTTTTT
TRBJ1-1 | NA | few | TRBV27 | CASSSFQRGVNTEAFF | TGTGCCAGCAGTTCATTTCAAAGGGGAGTGAACACTGAAGCTTTCTTT
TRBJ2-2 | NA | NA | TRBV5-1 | CASSRGDNTGELFF | TGCGCCAGCAGCAGGGGAGATAACACCGGGGAGCTGTTTTTT
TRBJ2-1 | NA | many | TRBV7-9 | CASSLAVNEQFF | TGTGCCAGCAGCTTAGCAGTGAATGAGCAGTTCTTC
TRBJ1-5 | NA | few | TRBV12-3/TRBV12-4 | CASSLTGGGQPQHF | TGTGCCAGCAGTTTAACCGGGGGGGGTCAGCCCCAGCATTTT
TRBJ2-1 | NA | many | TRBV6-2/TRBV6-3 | CASSEGGEGGFDNEQFF | TGTGCCAGCAGTGAGGGAGGTGAGGGAGGTTTCGACAATGAGCAGTTCTTC
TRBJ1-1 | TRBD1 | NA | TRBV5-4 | CASSPEPGQGAFF | TGTGCCAGCAGCCCCGAACCGGGACAGGGGGCTTTCTTT
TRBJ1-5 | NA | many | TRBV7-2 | CASSVLAQGQPQHF | TGTGCCAGCAGCGTCTTGGCCCAGGGGCAGCCCCAGCATTTT
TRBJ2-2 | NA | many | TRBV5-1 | CATRSQNTGELFF | TGCGCCACCCGGTCCCAGAACACCGGGGAGCTGTTTTTT
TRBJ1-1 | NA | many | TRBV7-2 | CASSLSGSMDTEAFF | TGTGCCAGCAGCTTATCTGGGAGTATGGACACTGAAGCTTTCTTT
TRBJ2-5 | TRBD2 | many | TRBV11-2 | CASSLFRRGAKETQYF | TGTGCCAGCAGCTTGTTTCGGCGGGGGGCCAAAGAGACCCAGTACTTC
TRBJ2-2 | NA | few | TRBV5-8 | CASSLRQASGELFF | TGTGCCAGCAGCTTGCGACAGGCTTCAGGGGAGCTGTTTTTT
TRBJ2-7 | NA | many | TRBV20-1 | CSATSRRGWEQYF | TGCAGTGCTACTTCACGGAGGGGTTGGGAGCAGTACTTC
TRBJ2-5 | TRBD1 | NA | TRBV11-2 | CASRQGTGAETQYF | TGTGCCAGCAGGCAAGGGACAGGGGCAGAGACCCAGTACTTC
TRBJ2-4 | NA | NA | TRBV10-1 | CASSASVGGANIQYF | TGCGCCAGCAGTGCTAGCGTGGGGGGGGCCAACATTCAGTACTTC
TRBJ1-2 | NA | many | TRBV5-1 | CASSLHGGTDYGYTF | TGCGCCAGCAGCTTGCATGGGGGGACGGATTATGGCTACACCTTC
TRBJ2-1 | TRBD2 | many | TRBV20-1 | CSTDGRAGGTHNEQFF | TGCAGTACCGACGGAAGAGCGGGGGGAACACACAATGAGCAGTTCTTC
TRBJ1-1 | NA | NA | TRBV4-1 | CASSQRGPGTEAFF | TGCGCCAGCAGCCAACGCGGGCCGGGGACTGAAGCTTTCTTT
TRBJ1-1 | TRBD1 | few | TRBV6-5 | CASRSQGGHTEAFF | TGTGCCAGCAGGTCTCAAGGGGGCCACACTGAAGCTTTCTTT